These 14 T cell receptor beta chains were all obtained from the same sample, sequenced in a study of T cells after posttransplantation cyclophosphamide. This table comes from immunoSEQ multiplex PCR, and its TCRdb copy is limited to in-frame clones, with some not included. The table lists 10,000 to 13,000 clones, 90% to 95% of them singletons. Sequencing was carried out using naive CD8+ T cells sorted from PBMCs. The receptors originated from a man aged 30 to 45 in good health and a related stem cell transplant donor.

V gene TRBV15 combines with J gene TRBJ2-5; no reliable D call. Trimming shortened V by 3 bases and J by 0 bases, and 8 bases separated the two germline ends. Germline CDR1 is LNHNV and CDR2 is YYDKDF (reference sequence). There are 14 residues in the CDR3. The CDR3 region has the DNA TGTGCCACCAGCAGCATTAGATACCAAGAGACCCAGTACTTC. Translating gives CATSSIRYQETQYF.

The chain has TRBV7-9 and TRBJ1-1, with 8 bases fitting TRBD1. Germline V lookup: CDR1 SEHNR, CDR2 FQNEAQ (reference sequence). The ends lost 5 bases at V and 8 bases at J; junction bases unmatched: 16. The CDR3 contains 16 residues. DNA for the CDR3: TGTGCCAGCAGCAGAGGACAGGGTTTATATCTGGGAGAAGCTTTCTTT. This translates into CASSRGQGLYLGEAFF.

On this clone: The same CDR3 can be traced to other DNA sequences in this sample. The chain has TRBV5-6 and TRBJ2-7; perhaps TRBD2 as D (6 bases). CDR1 SGHDT and CDR2 YYEEEE come from the germline V gene. The CDR3 is 14 residues long. The ends were cut back, 1 base at V and 5 bases at J, with 13 bases in the middle. Here the CDR3 DNA reads TGTGCCAGCAGCTTGATGGGACTTGGGAACGAGCAGTACTTC. Encoded protein: CASSLMGLGNEQYF.

This sequence joins TRBV6-5 and TRBJ2-6; D unclear. V was cut by 4 bases and J by 0 bases, with 10 bases left in between. The CDR3 spans 16 residues. CDR1 is MNHEY and CDR2 is SVGAGI in the germline V gene. DNA of the CDR3: TGTGCCAGCAGTTCTCGGCGGTCCTCTGGGGCCAACGTCCTGACTTTC. Protein product: CASSSRRSSGANVLTF.

This chain uses TRBV27 with TRBJ2-7; weak D call: TRBD2 (5 bases). Trimming took 8 bases from V and 2 from J, leaving 25 bases between them. CDR1 is MNHEY, CDR2 SMNVEV, per germline (reference sequence). The CDR3 is 17 amino acids. DNA for the CDR3: TGTGCCAGCGGACCCTACGGGGATACTCAGTACCCCTACGAGCAGTACTTC. It is translated as CASGPYGDTQYPYEQYF.

The V gene is TRBV5-1, the J gene TRBJ2-5; D remains unclear. Germline loops: CDR1 SGHRS, CDR2 YFSETQ. Trimming took 2 bases from V and 3 from J, leaving 8 bases between them. This CDR3 contains 13 residues. In DNA, the CDR3 is TGCGCCAGCAGCTTCCCTGAGGAAGAGACCCAGTACTTC. Protein product: CASSFPEEETQYF.

This clone was observed once. V gene TRBV6-5 combines with J gene TRBJ2-7; D is undetermined. The germline V gene has CDR1 MNHEY and CDR2 SVGAGI. Trimming stripped 0 bases from V and 0 bases from J, with 6 bases between. The CDR3 runs to 14 residues. CDR3 bases: TGTGCCAGCAGTTACTCGCTGAGCTCCTACGAGCAGTACTTC. It is translated as CASSYSLSSYEQYF.

The chain couples TRBV19 to TRBJ1-2; possibly TRBD1 for D (5 bases). The V and J ends lost 11 bases and 4 bases respectively, with 14 bases between them. CDR3 length equals 12 residues. Germline CDR1 LNHDA, CDR2 SQIVND (reference sequence). CDR3 sequence: CACGTGVYGYTF. As DNA, the CDR3 is TGTGCCTGCGGGACCGGTGTCTATGGCTACACCTTC.

The chain couples TRBV15 to TRBJ2-7; D gene ambiguous. The CDR3 sequence is 17 residues long. CDR1 and CDR2 (germline): LNHNV, YYDKDF (reference sequence). Trimming cost V 6 bases and J 5 bases, with 26 bases left between them. CDR3 protein: CATSTRLDVLYGHEQYF. Here the CDR3 DNA reads TGTGCCACCAGTACCCGGCTGGATGTTTTATATGGGCACGAGCAGTACTTC.

J is TRBJ2-5 and V is TRBV7-2; 7 bases are shared with TRBD1. With the DNA end fitting TRBJ2-7 better, the J assignment may be wrong. Germline CDR1 SGHTA, CDR2 FQGNSA. The CDR3 sequence is 15 residues long. CDR3 protein: CASSLEPRGQYEQYF. The CDR3 DNA reads as TGTGCCAGCAGCTTAGAACCAAGGGGGCAGTACGAGCAGTACTTC.

CDR3 nucleotides: TGTGCCAGCAGCTTAGATCCCGTACAGGAAGCGTCGGGAAACACCATATATTTT. Translated: CASSLDPVQEASGNTIYF. The V and J genes are TRBV7-2 and TRBJ1-3, with D maybe TRBD1 (5 bases). V was cut by 1 base and J by 4 bases, with 20 bases left in between. The CDR3 length is 18 residues. CDR1 is SGHTA, CDR2 FQGNSA, per germline.

The V and J genes are TRBV5-1 and TRBJ2-1; D gene unclear. V gave up 0 bases and J gave up 0 bases, with 4 bases separating them. Germline CDR1 reads SGHRS; CDR2 reads YFSETQ. The CDR3 is 14 amino acids. CDR3 residues: CASSLAISYNEQFF. The CDR3 DNA reads as TGCGCCAGCAGCTTGGCCATCTCCTACAATGAGCAGTTCTTC.

The chain uses TRBV7-9 and TRBJ2-2, with TRBD1 matching 9 bases. Germline-derived CDR1 and CDR2 are SEHNR and FQNEAQ (reference sequence). Unmatched junction bases numbered 6, after V lost 5 bases and J lost 8 bases. The CDR3 has 14 residues. DNA of the CDR3: TGTGCCAGCAGCCCTGGGACAGGGCTGGGGGAGCTGTTTTTT. It is translated as CASSPGTGLGELFF.

The chain joins TRBV27 to TRBJ1-6; D is unresolved. The CDR3 consists of 12 residues. V gave up 6 bases and J gave up 4 bases, with 4 bases separating them. Germline V CDR1 and CDR2: MNHEY, SMNVEV (reference sequence). The CDR3 here is CASREYNSPLHF. The CDR3 region has the DNA TGTGCCAGCAGAGAGTATAATTCACCCCTCCACTTT.